A selection of T cell receptor beta chains follows, all from one sample in a study of blood T cell repertoires in COVID-19. Clones were sequenced by immunoSEQ multiplex PCR, and TCRdb holds only the in-frame ones, with some missing. The sample gives around 140,000 clones, around four fifths of which show up once; 4.5% to 6% is in the top ten. The sample was peripheral blood. These receptors originate from a human donor in a cohort sampled during active COVID-19. The CDR3 runs from the conserved cysteine through the conserved F or W. D genes are given only for firm matches.

d_gene: NA; v_gene: TRBV29-1; j_gene: TRBJ1-4; CDR3aa: CSVEEMGGGEKLFF; CDR3nt: TGCAGCGTTGAAGAGATGGGAGGCGGAGAAAAACTGTTTTTT
d_gene: TRBD1; v_gene: TRBV10-3; j_gene: TRBJ1-1; CDR3aa: CAISGGRGSTEAFF; CDR3nt: TGTGCCATCAGTGGGGGCAGGGGGAGCACTGAAGCTTTCTTT
d_gene: NA; v_gene: TRBV10-2; j_gene: TRBJ2-2; CDR3aa: CASNRDGPGELFF; CDR3nt: TGCGCCAGTAACAGGGACGGTCCCGGGGAGCTGTTTTTT
d_gene: TRBD2; v_gene: TRBV19; j_gene: TRBJ2-1; CDR3aa: CASSMGGSSYNEQFF; CDR3nt: TGTGCCAGTAGTATGGGAGGGAGCTCCTACAATGAGCAGTTCTTC
d_gene: TRBD1; v_gene: TRBV6-6; j_gene: TRBJ2-7; CDR3aa: CASTPGQGNDEQYF; CDR3nt: TGTGCCAGCACCCCGGGACAGGGGAACGACGAGCAGTACTTC
d_gene: TRBD2; v_gene: TRBV15; j_gene: TRBJ2-1; CDR3aa: CATSRGPGGGRADYNEQFF; CDR3nt: TGTGCCACCAGCAGAGGGCCCGGGGGCGGGAGGGCCGACTACAATGAGCAGTTCTTC
d_gene: NA; v_gene: TRBV5-4; j_gene: TRBJ1-1; CDR3aa: CASSFRDDTEAFF; CDR3nt: TGTGCCAGCAGCTTCCGGGATGACACTGAAGCTTTCTTT
d_gene: TRBD1; v_gene: TRBV7-8; j_gene: TRBJ1-5; CDR3aa: CASSLRGQGAGQPQHF; CDR3nt: TGTGCCAGCAGCTTAAGAGGACAGGGGGCAGGGCAGCCCCAGCATTTT
d_gene: TRBD1; v_gene: TRBV5-1; j_gene: TRBJ1-6; CDR3aa: CASRGQGANNSPLHF; CDR3nt: TGCGCCAGCAGGGGACAGGGGGCCAATAATTCACCCCTCCACTTT
d_gene: TRBD1; v_gene: TRBV2; j_gene: TRBJ1-1; CDR3aa: CASSIGTVLNTEAFF; CDR3nt: TGTGCCAGCAGTATCGGGACAGTTCTTAACACTGAAGCTTTCTTT
d_gene: NA; v_gene: TRBV5-1; j_gene: TRBJ2-2; CDR3aa: CASSLVQGETGELFF; CDR3nt: TGCGCCAGCAGCTTGGTACAGGGTGAGACCGGGGAGCTGTTTTTT
d_gene: NA; v_gene: TRBV19; j_gene: TRBJ2-7; CDR3aa: CASSIRAGAKEQYF; CDR3nt: TGTGCCAGTAGTATTCGGGCAGGGGCTAAAGAGCAGTACTTC
d_gene: NA; v_gene: TRBV28; j_gene: TRBJ1-1; CDR3aa: CASTRAGRMNTEAFF; CDR3nt: TGTGCCAGCACAAGAGCGGGACGGATGAACACTGAAGCTTTCTTT
d_gene: NA; v_gene: TRBV11-2; j_gene: TRBJ2-2; CDR3aa: CASSLAYPNTGELFF; CDR3nt: TGTGCCAGCAGCTTAGCTTATCCGAACACCGGGGAGCTGTTTTTT
d_gene: TRBD1; v_gene: TRBV28; j_gene: TRBJ1-1; CDR3aa: CASRKTGSTEAFF; CDR3nt: TGTGCCAGCCGGAAGACAGGGAGTACTGAAGCTTTCTTT
d_gene: TRBD2; v_gene: TRBV2; j_gene: TRBJ2-5; CDR3aa: CASSERVAGAQETQYF; CDR3nt: TGTGCCAGCAGTGAAAGGGTAGCGGGGGCTCAAGAGACCCAGTACTTC
d_gene: TRBD2; v_gene: TRBV11-2; j_gene: TRBJ2-1; CDR3aa: CASSFLGASGGRDNEQFF; CDR3nt: TGTGCCAGCAGCTTCTTAGGGGCTAGCGGGGGGAGGGACAATGAGCAGTTCTTC
d_gene: NA; v_gene: TRBV6-5; j_gene: TRBJ1-4; CDR3aa: CASSRSGINEKLFF; CDR3nt: TGTGCCAGCAGTCGGTCGGGGATTAATGAAAAACTGTTTTTT
d_gene: NA; v_gene: TRBV2; j_gene: TRBJ2-7; CDR3aa: CASSGRGIPPYEQYF; CDR3nt: TGTGCCAGCAGTGGTCGGGGAATCCCCCCCTACGAGCAGTACTTC
d_gene: TRBD2; v_gene: TRBV11-2; j_gene: TRBJ2-1; CDR3aa: CASSLETSGSWGQFF; CDR3nt: TGTGCCAGCAGCTTAGAAACTAGCGGGAGTTGGGGGCAGTTCTTC